The entry below describes one T cell receptor beta chain. What it binds is not known. Arm-PCR of CDR3 regions and iRepertoire HTBI primers were used to build TCR beta libraries. Using its own MiXCR run on the multiplex PCR reads, TCRdb lists one record per CDR3 protein. The repertoire holds about 660,000 distinct CDR3 sequences, with approximately 29% as singletons. The time point denotes: persistent/refractory GD, antithyroid drugs over 5 years with positive TRAb. PBMC-extracted RNA yielded the TCR library. The J segment lost 5 bases and the V segment lost 4 bases, leaving 12 bases of the junction unmatched. CDR1 and CDR2 (germline): SEHNR, FQNEAQ (reference sequence). The CDR3 consists of 16 residues. The entry originates in a study of regulatory T cells in long-lasting Graves disease. Whole-study results and caveats: Persistent patients had a count of shared public clonotypes (around 2,700) that exceeded that of new patients (966).

The chain employs TRBV7-9 and TRBJ1-1, with 8 bases identical to TRBD1. The origin of this receptor is a female donor with Graves disease. The material sequenced was peripheral blood mononuclear cells (PBMCs), taken when the disease was refractory, from a patient treated with antithyroid drugs. This chain's CDR3 is CASSSGQGGHATEAFF. Here the CDR3 DNA reads TGTGCCAGCAGCTCCGGACAGGGAGGACATGCGACTGAAGCTTTCTTT.